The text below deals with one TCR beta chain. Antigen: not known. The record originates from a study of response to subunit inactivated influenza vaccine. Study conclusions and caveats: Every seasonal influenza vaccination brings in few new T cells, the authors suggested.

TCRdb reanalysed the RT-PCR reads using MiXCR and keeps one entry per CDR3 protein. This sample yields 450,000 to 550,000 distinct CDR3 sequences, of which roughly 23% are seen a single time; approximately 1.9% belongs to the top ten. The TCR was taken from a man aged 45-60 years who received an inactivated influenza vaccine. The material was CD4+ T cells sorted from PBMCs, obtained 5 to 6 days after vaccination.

CDR3 sequence: CASRGTGLSYEQYF. The CDR3 DNA sequence: TGTGCCAGCAGGGGAACAGGACTCTCCTACGAGCAGTACTTC. V gene TRBV25-1 combines with J gene TRBJ2-7, with D tentatively TRBD1 or TRBD2 (5 bases each). CDR1 is MGHDK and CDR2 is SYGVNS in the germline V gene. The CDR3 length is 14 residues. The germline V and J ends were trimmed by 6 bases and 0 bases, with 12 bases remaining between them.